The 6 T cell receptor beta chains below were found in one sample sequenced in a study of blood T cells in healthy people across ages. A sample-barcoded 5' primer and a J-beta primer mix were used in a second PCR of about 6 to 11 cycles. One entry per CDR3 protein, called by TCRdb with MiXCR from the 5' RACE reads. Of around 850,000 distinct CDR3 sequences detected, roughly 34% appear once; the ten largest clones hold roughly 13%. Sequenced input: blood. Receptors originate from a man between 18 and 29 years old in good health.

The rearrangement links TRBV6-2 or TRBV6-3 to TRBJ1-1; D may be TRBD1 (6 bases). The germline V and J ends were trimmed by 7 bases and 3 bases, with 12 bases remaining between them. The CDR3 extends over 13 amino acids. Germline lookup yields CDR1 MNHEY and CDR2 SVGEGT. Here the CDR3 reads CASNYRDDTEAFF. The CDR3 DNA reads as TGTGCCAGCAACTACAGGGATGACACTGAAGCTTTCTTT.

A few counts support this clonotype. V usage is TRBV20-1 and J usage is TRBJ2-1; 10 bases match TRBD2. The CDR3 is made up of 14 amino acids. V gave up 1 base and J gave up 8 bases; unmatched junction bases: 5. The germline gives CDR1 DFQATT, CDR2 SNEGSKA (reference sequence). The CDR3 loop is CSARVGTSVDEQFF. The CDR3 DNA sequence: TGCAGTGCTAGAGTTGGGACTAGCGTTGATGAGCAGTTCTTC.

On this clonotype: A much larger clone differs from this one at a single base, so this may be a read error. V is TRBV5-1 and J is TRBJ2-1, with 8 bases matching TRBD2. TRBJ2-7 matches the DNA end more closely, so the J call is doubtful. This CDR3 spans 16 amino acids. CDR1 and CDR2 (germline): SGHRS, YFSETQ. This CDR3 is CASSLDRGGSYNEQYF. As DNA, the CDR3 is TGCGCCAGCAGCTTGGATCGGGGGGGCTCCTACAATGAGCAGTACTTC.

J is TRBJ2-3 and V is TRBV14, with TRBD2 identical over 8 bases. Germline V lookup: CDR1 SGHDN, CDR2 FVKESK. The J segment lost 1 base and the V segment lost 4 bases, leaving 10 bases of the junction unmatched. CDR3 length: 17 amino acids. The CDR3 sequence is CASSPRASGRGTDTQYF. In nucleotides, the CDR3 is TGTGCCAGCAGCCCGAGGGCTAGCGGGCGTGGCACAGATACGCAGTATTTT.

The CDR3 is CSVESFSDPGNTIYF. The CDR3 coding sequence is TGCAGCGTTGAATCTTTCTCCGACCCTGGAAACACCATATATTTT. The chain employs TRBV29-1 and TRBJ1-3; D unresolved. Germline values: CDR1 SQVTM, CDR2 ANQGSEA. V dropped 2 bases and J dropped 2 bases, with 13 bases sitting between them. The CDR3 is 15 residues long.

V gene TRBV27 combines with J gene TRBJ1-2; unclear D gene. CDR1 is MNHEY, CDR2 SMNVEV, per germline (reference sequence). There are 13 residues in the CDR3. Deletions cut 2 bases from V and 6 bases from J, with 10 bases between. The CDR3 reads CASSLLGFDGYTF. The CDR3 DNA reads as TGTGCCAGCAGTTTACTAGGGTTCGATGGCTACACCTTC.